This T cell receptor beta chain was observed in a study of blood T cell repertoires in COVID-19. For the study at large: T cells, B-cell-depleted T cells, or PBMCs provided the cDNA or gDNA that served as material.

TCRdb keeps only in-frame clones here, not all; method: immunoSEQ multiplex PCR. The table includes around 150,000 clones, about 78% detected once. Trimming removed 1 base at V and 5 bases at J, with 12 bases between. CDR3 length: 14 residues. Germline V CDR1 and CDR2: SGHNT, YENEEA. The sequence was obtained from a man in his 60s who had recovered from COVID-19. This chain connects TRBV11-3 to TRBJ2-7; D unresolved. The material sequenced was peripheral blood. The CDR3 sequence: CASSLGGQLNEQYF. Here the CDR3 DNA reads TGTGCCAGCAGCTTAGGAGGCCAGCTGAACGAGCAGTACTTC.